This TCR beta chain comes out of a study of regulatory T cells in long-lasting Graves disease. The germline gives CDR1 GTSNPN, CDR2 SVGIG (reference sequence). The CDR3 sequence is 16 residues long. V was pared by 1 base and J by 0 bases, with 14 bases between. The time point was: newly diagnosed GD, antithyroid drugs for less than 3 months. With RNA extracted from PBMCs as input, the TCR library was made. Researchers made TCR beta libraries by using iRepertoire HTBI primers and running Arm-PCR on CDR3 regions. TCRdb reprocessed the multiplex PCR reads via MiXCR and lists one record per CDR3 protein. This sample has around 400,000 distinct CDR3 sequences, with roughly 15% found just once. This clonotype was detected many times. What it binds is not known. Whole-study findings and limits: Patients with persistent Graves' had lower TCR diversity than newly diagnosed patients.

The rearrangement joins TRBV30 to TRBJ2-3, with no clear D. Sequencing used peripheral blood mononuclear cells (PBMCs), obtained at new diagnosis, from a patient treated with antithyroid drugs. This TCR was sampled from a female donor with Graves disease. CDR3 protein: CAWSEWSADSTDTQYF. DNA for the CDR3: TGTGCCTGGAGTGAGTGGTCCGCTGACAGCACAGATACGCAGTATTTT.